This record concerns one T cell receptor (beta chain) sequence. What it recognizes is unknown. CD4+ T cells that had been cultured provided DNA sequenced with the Oncomine TCR Beta short-read assay. In TCRdb, the PCR reads were re-called with MiXCR into one record per CDR3 protein. Found here are about 15,000 distinct CDR3 sequences, 40% to 60% of them singletons; the top ten hold about 16%. The data originate from a study of vaccination and CD4 T cells after COVID-19. Across the study: Six males and four females, two Hispanic, made up the convalescents.

As to treatment: approximately nine-day PBMC culture with coronavirus spike peptide pools or control peptides (ViraFEST assay). Germline V CDR1 and CDR2: SGDLS, YYNGEE. This CDR3 comprises 16 residues. The V gene lost 4 bases and the J gene lost 4 bases, with 20 bases spanning the gap. Sequencing used CD4+ T cells from blood, cultured in vitro, obtained before SARS-CoV-2 vaccination. The rearrangement joins TRBV9 to TRBJ1-1, with D perhaps TRBD1 (5 bases). The source is a human donor who had recovered from COVID-19. The CDR3 protein is CASSPRSQGSATEAFF. In DNA form, the CDR3 reads TGTGCCAGCAGCCCGAGAAGTCAGGGATCGGCCACTGAAGCTTTCTTT.